These 15 T cell receptor beta chains were all obtained from the same sample, sequenced in a study of blood T cells in healthy people across ages. Combining a sample-barcoded 5' primer with a J-beta primer mix, a second PCR ran for roughly 6 to 11 cycles. TCRdb recomputed calls from the 5' RACE reads with MiXCR, one row per CDR3 protein. Counted here are approximately 780,000 distinct CDR3 sequences, 20% to 30% occurring once; the ten biggest clones make up 3%. These records were also assigned to another study, of T cells of mothers and their children.

Sequencing used blood. Source of these receptors: a boy between 10 and 17 years old in good health.

The chain recombines TRBV7-2 with TRBJ2-3; D is unresolved. V lost 3 bases to trimming and J lost 5 bases, with 18 bases between them. The germline gives CDR1 SGHTA, CDR2 FQGNSA. This CDR3 contains 16 residues. CDR3 sequence (DNA): TGTGCCAGCAGCTTGAAGGGCAAAAAGGGATTAGATACGCAGTATTTT. Its translation: CASSLKGKKGLDTQYF.

This clonotype was picked up a small number of times. The rearrangement links TRBV28 to TRBJ2-7; maybe TRBD2 (6 bases). V was pared by 1 base and J by 3 bases, with 16 bases between. The CDR3 is made up of 16 amino acids. The V gene's germline CDR1 is MDHEN and CDR2 SYDVKM. The chain's CDR3 is CASSLFGGISIYEQYF. The CDR3 DNA reads as TGTGCCAGCAGTTTATTTGGGGGGATAAGTATCTACGAGCAGTACTTC.

This clonotype occurred a few times. The gene calls are TRBV6-6 and TRBJ1-2; maybe TRBD1 (5 bases). Deletions cut 6 bases from V and 8 bases from J, with 16 bases between. CDR3 length: 13 amino acids. Germline V gene data show CDR1 as MNHNY and CDR2 as SVGAGI (reference sequence). The CDR3 region is CASSLGGAQGYTF. Here the CDR3 DNA reads TGTGCCAGCAGCCTCGGCGGGGCGCAGGGCTACACCTTC.

This clonotype was counted between two and nine times. Since the CDR3 does not end with the conserved phenylalanine or tryptophan, this likely comes from a read error. The rearrangement uses TRBV7-7 and TRBJ2-5, with 7 bases lining up with TRBD1. After removal of 4 bases from V and 5 bases from J, the junction contained 7 bases not matched to a gene. CDR3 length: 14 residues. Germline CDR1 reads SSHAT; CDR2 reads FNYEAQ (reference sequence). CDR3 in DNA: TGTGCCAGCAGCTCCAAGGACAGGTTGGAGACCCAGTACTGC. This translates into CASSSKDRLETQYC.

This clonotype has just a few counts. This chain uses TRBV5-1 with TRBJ2-2; D is perhaps TRBD1 or TRBD2 (5 bases each). The CDR3 sequence is 11 residues long. CDR1 and CDR2 from the germline V gene are SGHRS and YFSETQ. Trimming removed 4 bases at V and 12 bases at J, with 10 bases between. CDR3 sequence: CASSQGRQLFF. CDR3 coding DNA: TGCGCCAGCAGCCAGGGACGGCAGCTGTTTTTT.

This clonotype was seen more than once but under ten times. The rearrangement links TRBV7-2 to TRBJ2-1; 8 bases line up with TRBD2. Germline V gene sequence: CDR1 SGHTA, CDR2 FQGNSA. The V segment lost 1 base and the J segment 8 bases; nucleotides outside the gene matches: 10. The CDR3 is 16 residues long. The CDR3 coding sequence is TGTGCCAGCAGCTTAGGAATCGGGGGGGCCCCGGATGAGCAGTTCTTC. Amino acids: CASSLGIGGAPDEQFF.

This clonotype occurred a few times. V usage is TRBV10-3 and J usage is TRBJ1-6, with 7 nucleotides matching TRBD1. Germline assignment: CDR1 ENHRY and CDR2 SYGVKD. V gave up 3 bases and J gave up 6 bases; unmatched junction bases: 2. The CDR3 is 14 residues long. Here the CDR3 DNA reads TGTGCCATCAGTGACAGGGGGGGTAATTCACCCCTCCACTTT. Its translation is CAISDRGGNSPLHF.

The chain recombines TRBV3-1 with TRBJ1-5, with 8 bases matching TRBD1. The trim removed 3 bases at V and 6 bases at J, leaving 4 bases unmatched. This CDR3 has 14 amino acids. Germline V CDR1 and CDR2: LGHDT, YNNKEL (reference sequence). The CDR3 sequence: CASSHAGTGQPQHF. CDR3 nucleotide sequence: TGTGCCAGCAGCCACGCCGGGACAGGTCAGCCCCAGCATTTT.

The gene calls are TRBV6-5 and TRBJ2-5; 11 bases match TRBD2. J was trimmed by 11 bases and V by 2 bases; bases with no gene match: 16. The CDR3 is made up of 17 amino acids. Germline CDR1 MNHEY, CDR2 SVGAGI. The CDR3 loop is CASSYDSGTSGGPGQYF. The CDR3 bases are TGTGCCAGCAGTTACGACTCCGGGACTAGCGGAGGGCCGGGGCAGTACTTC.

In its sample, this clonotype was seen a few times. This chain connects TRBV3-1 to TRBJ1-3; D uncertain. The CDR3 contains 15 residues. Germline-derived CDR1 and CDR2 are LGHDT and YNNKEL (reference sequence). V lost 6 bases to trimming and J lost 3 bases, with 15 bases between them. The CDR3: CASRLEAAGGNTIYF. The CDR3 DNA follows: TGTGCCAGCAGACTCGAGGCAGCAGGTGGAAACACCATATATTTT.

This clonotype was seen a few times. The V gene is TRBV27, the J gene TRBJ1-1; TRBD1 might be the D (6 bases). Germline CDR1 and CDR2: MNHEY and SMNVEV (reference sequence). This CDR3 region has 16 residues. Between the trimmed V and J ends, which lost 1 base and 4 bases, there was a span of 16 bases. The CDR3 DNA is TGTGCCAGCAGTTTATTAGCAGGGGACGGAAGCACTGAAGCTTTCTTT. This gives the protein CASSLLAGDGSTEAFF.

This clonotype was found a few times. This sequence joins TRBV20-1 and TRBJ2-5, with 12 bases lining up with TRBD2. The CDR3 loop spans 14 amino acids. V was pared by 8 bases and J by 5 bases, with 9 bases of the junction left unmatched. The germline V gene encodes CDR1 DFQATT and CDR2 SNEGSKA (reference sequence). The chain's CDR3 is CSTLLAGGPETQYF. DNA for the CDR3: TGCAGTACGTTACTAGCGGGGGGCCCGGAGACCCAGTACTTC.

This rearrangement joins TRBV5-1 to TRBJ2-5, with D tentatively TRBD1 or TRBD2 (6 bases each). The assigned J gene may be wrong: the sequence end matches TRBJ2-7 better. CDR1 and CDR2 (germline): SGHRS, YFSETQ. This CDR3 is built from 15 residues. For the CDR3, the DNA is TGCGCCAGCAGCTTCGCCAGGGGAGGCGTGTACGAGCAGTACTTC. Translated, it gives CASSFARGGVYEQYF.

The chain recombines TRBV12-3 or TRBV12-4 with TRBJ2-2; D unresolved. The V end was cut by 6 bases, the J end by 8 bases, with 16 bases between. The CDR3 consists of 14 residues. Here the CDR3 reads CASSHRPDGGELFF. DNA for the CDR3: TGTGCCAGCAGCCATCGACCCGATGGGGGGGAGCTGTTTTTT.

The rearrangement links TRBV27 to TRBJ2-5, with TRBD1 matching over 11 bases. V lost 4 bases to trimming and J lost 2 bases; unmatched junction nucleotides: 3. Germline V gene data show CDR1 as MNHEY and CDR2 as SMNVEV (reference sequence). CDR3 size: 15 residues. CDR3 loop: CASSSDRGRQETQYF. DNA of the CDR3: TGTGCCAGCAGTTCGGACAGGGGGCGTCAAGAGACCCAGTACTTC.